The count of the clone carrying this TCR beta chain is one. The data were obtained in a study of blood T cell repertoires in COVID-19. Study details: Samples taken during acute and convalescent COVID-19 were collected in the United States, Italy and Spain. Nucleic acid was either cDNA or gDNA, and it came from T cells, B-cell-depleted T cells, or PBMCs.

Authors' methods: Reference gene primer amplification yielded estimated nucleated cell counts. Assay: immunoSEQ multiplex PCR; the TCRdb copy retains only in-frame clones and omits some. V and J calls and clone size are as listed in that table; D and trimming were resolved from the DNA. This table holds under 200,000 clones, roughly 84% found once. This TCR derives from a woman in her 70s with COVID-19, enrolled during active disease. Sequenced input: peripheral blood.

The CDR3 sequence: CASSWTSIAGELFF. The CDR3 DNA reads as TGCGCCAGCAGCTGGACTAGTATTGCCGGGGAGCTGTTTTTT. The gene calls are TRBV5-1 and TRBJ2-2, with TRBD2 matching over 7 bases. The CDR3 extends over 14 amino acids. The germline gives CDR1 SGHRS, CDR2 YFSETQ. Trimming took 3 bases from V and 6 from J; bases not matched to a gene: 5.